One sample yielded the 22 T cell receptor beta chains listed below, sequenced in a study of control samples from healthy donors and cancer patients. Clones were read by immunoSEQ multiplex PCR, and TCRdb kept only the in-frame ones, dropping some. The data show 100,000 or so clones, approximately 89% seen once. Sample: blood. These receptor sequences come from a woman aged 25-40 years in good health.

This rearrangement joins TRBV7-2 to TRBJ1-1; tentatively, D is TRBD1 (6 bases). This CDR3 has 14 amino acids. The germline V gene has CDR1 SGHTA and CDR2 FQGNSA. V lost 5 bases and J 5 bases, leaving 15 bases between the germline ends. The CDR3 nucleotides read TGTGCCAGCAGCACGTACAGGGCAGGGACTGAAGCTTTCTTT. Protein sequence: CASSTYRAGTEAFF. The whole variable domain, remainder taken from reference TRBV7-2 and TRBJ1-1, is GAGVSQSPSNKVTEKGKDVELRCDPISGHTALYWYRQSLGQGLEFLIYFQGNSAPDKSGLPSDRFSAERTGGSVSTLTIQRTQQEDSAVYLCASSTYRAGTEAFFGQGTRLTVV.

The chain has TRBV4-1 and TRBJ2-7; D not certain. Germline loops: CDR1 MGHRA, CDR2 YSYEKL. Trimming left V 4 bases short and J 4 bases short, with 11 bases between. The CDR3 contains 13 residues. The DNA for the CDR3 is TGCGCCAGCAGCCTTCAACTGGGATACGAGCAGTACTTC. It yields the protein CASSLQLGYEQYF.

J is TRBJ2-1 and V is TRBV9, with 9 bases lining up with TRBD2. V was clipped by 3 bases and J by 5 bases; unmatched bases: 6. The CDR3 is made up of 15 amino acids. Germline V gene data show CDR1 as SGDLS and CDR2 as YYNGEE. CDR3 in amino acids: CASSESGGTDNEQFF. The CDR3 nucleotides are TGTGCCAGCAGCGAGAGCGGGGGGACCGACAATGAGCAGTTCTTC.

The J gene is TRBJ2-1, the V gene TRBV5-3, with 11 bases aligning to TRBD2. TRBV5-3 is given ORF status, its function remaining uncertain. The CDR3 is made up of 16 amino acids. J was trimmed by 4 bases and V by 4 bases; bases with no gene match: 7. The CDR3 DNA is TGTGCCAGAAGCCACCCGCGGACTAGCGGGTACAATGAGCAGTTCTTC. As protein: CARSHPRTSGYNEQFF.

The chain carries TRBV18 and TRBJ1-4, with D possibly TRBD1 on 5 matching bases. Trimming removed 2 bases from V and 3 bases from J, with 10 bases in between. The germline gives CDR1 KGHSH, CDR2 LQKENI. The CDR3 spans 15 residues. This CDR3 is CASSPSGTPNEKLFF. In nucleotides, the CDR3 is TGTGCCAGCTCACCATCGGGGACGCCTAATGAAAAACTGTTTTTT.

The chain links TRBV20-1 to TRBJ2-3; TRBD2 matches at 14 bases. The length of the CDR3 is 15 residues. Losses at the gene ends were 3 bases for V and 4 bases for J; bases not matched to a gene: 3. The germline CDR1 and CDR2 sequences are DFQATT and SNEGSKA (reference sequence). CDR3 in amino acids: CSASGTSGGSDTQYF. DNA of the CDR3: TGCAGTGCTAGTGGGACTAGCGGGGGCTCAGATACGCAGTATTTT.

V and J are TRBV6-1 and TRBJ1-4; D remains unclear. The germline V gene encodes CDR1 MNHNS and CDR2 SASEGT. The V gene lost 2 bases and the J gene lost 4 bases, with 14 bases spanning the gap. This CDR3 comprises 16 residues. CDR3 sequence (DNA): TGTGCCAGCAGTGAAAGGGTAGGTCCCTTTAATGAAAAACTGTTTTTT. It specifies CASSERVGPFNEKLFF.

CDR3 sequence reads: CASSQGRETQYF. Here the CDR3 DNA reads TGTGCCAGCAGCCAAGGCAGGGAGACCCAGTACTTC. This chain joins TRBV4-2 and TRBJ2-5; no clear D gene. V gave up 1 base and J gave up 5 bases, with 5 bases separating them. The V gene's germline CDR1 is LGHNA and CDR2 YNFKEQ. The CDR3 loop spans 12 amino acids.

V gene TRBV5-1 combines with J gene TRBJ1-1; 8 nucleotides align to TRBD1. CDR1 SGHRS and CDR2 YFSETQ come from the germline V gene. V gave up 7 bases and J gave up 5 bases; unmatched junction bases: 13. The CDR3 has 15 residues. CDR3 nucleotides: TGCGCCAGCCGCCCTTCACAGGGGGTTAGAACTGAAGCTTTCTTT. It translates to CASRPSQGVRTEAFF.

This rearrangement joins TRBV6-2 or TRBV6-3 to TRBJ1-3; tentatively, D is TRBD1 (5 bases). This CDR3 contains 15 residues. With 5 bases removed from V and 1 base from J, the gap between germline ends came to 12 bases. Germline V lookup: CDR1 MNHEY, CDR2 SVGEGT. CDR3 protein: CASSQGVLSGNTIYF. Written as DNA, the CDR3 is TGTGCCAGCAGTCAAGGGGTCCTATCTGGAAACACCATATATTTT.

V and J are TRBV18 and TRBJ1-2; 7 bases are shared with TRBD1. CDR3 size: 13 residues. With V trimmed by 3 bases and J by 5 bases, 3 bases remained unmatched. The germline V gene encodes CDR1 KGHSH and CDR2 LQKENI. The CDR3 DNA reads TGTGCCAGCTCACCCGGGACAGAATATGGCTACACCTTC. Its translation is CASSPGTEYGYTF.

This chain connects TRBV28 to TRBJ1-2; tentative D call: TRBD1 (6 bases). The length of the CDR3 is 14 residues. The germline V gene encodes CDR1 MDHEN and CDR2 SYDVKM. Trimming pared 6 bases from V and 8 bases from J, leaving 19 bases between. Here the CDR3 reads CASRQGGTPGGYTF. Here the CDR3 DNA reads TGTGCCAGCAGGCAAGGGGGAACGCCAGGAGGCTACACCTTC.

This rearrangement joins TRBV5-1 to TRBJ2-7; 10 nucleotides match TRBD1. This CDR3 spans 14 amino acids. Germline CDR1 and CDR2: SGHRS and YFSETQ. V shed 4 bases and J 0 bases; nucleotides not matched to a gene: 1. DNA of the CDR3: TGCGCCAGCAGCGGGACAGGGGTCTCCTACGAGCAGTACTTC. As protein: CASSGTGVSYEQYF.

The CDR3 loop is CASSHRQVLGGYTF. DNA for the CDR3: TGTGCCAGCAGCCACCGACAGGTTTTGGGTGGCTACACCTTC. V is TRBV3-1 (or the pseudogene TRBV3-2) and J is TRBJ1-2, with a tentative D call TRBD1 (6 bases). The CDR3 loop spans 14 amino acids. V lost 3 bases and J 7 bases, leaving 15 bases between the germline ends. CDR1 is LGHDT and CDR2 is YNNKEL in the germline V gene (reference sequence).

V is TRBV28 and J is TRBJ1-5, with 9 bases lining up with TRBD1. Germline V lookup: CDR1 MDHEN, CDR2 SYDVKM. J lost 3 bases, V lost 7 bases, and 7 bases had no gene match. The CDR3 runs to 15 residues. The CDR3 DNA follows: TGTGCCAGCACCTACAGGGGGCAACTCAATCAGCCCCAGCATTTT. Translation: CASTYRGQLNQPQHF.

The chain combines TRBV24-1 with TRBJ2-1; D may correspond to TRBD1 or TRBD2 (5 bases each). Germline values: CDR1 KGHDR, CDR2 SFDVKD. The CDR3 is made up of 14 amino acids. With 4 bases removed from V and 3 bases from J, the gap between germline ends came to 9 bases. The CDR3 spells CATSEGTVYNEQFF. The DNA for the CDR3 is TGTGCCACCAGTGAGGGGACGGTCTACAATGAGCAGTTCTTC.

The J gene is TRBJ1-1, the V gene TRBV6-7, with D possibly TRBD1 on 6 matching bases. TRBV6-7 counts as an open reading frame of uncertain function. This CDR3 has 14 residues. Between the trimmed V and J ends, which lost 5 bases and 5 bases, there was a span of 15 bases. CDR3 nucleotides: TGTGCCAGCAGTCCGACCGGGGGGCGAACTGAAGCTTTCTTT. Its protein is CASSPTGGRTEAFF.

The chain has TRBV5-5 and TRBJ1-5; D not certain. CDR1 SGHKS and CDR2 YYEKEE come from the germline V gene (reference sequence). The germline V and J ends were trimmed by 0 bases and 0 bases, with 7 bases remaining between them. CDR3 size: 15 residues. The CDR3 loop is CASSLGLYSNQPQHF. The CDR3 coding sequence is TGTGCCAGCAGCTTGGGGCTTTATAGCAATCAGCCCCAGCATTTT.

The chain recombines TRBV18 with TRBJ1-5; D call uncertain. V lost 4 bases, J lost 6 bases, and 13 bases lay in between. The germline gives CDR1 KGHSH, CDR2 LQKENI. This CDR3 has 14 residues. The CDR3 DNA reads TGTGCCAGCTCACTGGAAGCGAAGGGTCAGCCCCAGCATTTT. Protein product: CASSLEAKGQPQHF.

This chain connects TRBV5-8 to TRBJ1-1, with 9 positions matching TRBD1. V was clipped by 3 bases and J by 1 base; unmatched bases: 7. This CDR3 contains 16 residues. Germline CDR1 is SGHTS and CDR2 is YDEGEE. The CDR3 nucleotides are TGTGCCAGCAGCTCACACAGGGGGCAAAGGAACACTGAAGCTTTCTTT. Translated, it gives CASSSHRGQRNTEAFF.

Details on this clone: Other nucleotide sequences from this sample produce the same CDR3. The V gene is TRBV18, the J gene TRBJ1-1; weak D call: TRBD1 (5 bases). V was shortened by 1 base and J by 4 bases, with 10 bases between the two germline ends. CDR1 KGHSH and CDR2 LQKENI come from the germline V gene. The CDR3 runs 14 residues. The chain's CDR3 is CASSPQGRGTEAFF. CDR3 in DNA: TGTGCCAGCTCACCACAGGGAAGGGGCACTGAAGCTTTCTTT.

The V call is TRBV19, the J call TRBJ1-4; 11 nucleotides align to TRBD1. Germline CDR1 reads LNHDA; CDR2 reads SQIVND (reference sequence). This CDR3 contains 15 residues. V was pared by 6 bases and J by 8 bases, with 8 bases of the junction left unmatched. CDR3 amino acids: CASSGTGGGREKLFF. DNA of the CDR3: TGTGCCAGTAGCGGGACAGGGGGAGGGCGGGAAAAACTGTTTTTT.